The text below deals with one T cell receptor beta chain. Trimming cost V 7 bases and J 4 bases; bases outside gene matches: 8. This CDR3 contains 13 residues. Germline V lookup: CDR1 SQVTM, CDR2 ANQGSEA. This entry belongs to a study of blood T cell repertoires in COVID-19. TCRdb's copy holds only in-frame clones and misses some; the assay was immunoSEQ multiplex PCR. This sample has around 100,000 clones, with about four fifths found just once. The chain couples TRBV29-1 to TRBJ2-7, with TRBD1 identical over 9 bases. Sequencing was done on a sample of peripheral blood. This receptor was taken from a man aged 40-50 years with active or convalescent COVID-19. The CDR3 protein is CSAETGGLYEQYF. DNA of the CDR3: TGCAGCGCAGAAACAGGGGGCTTATACGAGCAGTACTTC.